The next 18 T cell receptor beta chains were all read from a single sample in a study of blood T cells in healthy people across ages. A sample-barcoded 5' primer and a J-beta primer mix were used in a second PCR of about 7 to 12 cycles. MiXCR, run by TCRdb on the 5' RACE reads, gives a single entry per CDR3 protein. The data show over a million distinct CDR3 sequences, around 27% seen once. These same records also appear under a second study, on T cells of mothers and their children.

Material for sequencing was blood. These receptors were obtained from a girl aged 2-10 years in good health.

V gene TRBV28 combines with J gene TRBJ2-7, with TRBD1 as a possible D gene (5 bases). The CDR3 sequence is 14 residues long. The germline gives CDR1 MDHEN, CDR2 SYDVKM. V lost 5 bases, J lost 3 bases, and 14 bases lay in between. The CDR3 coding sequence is TGTGCCAGCAGTCCCCAAGGGGAAAACTACGAGCAGTACTTC. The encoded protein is CASSPQGENYEQYF.

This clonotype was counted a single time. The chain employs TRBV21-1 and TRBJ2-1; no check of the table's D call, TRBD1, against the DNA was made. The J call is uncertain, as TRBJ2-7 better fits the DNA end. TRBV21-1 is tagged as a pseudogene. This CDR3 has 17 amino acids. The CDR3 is CASSKEGPHRGSYEQYF. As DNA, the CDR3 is TGTGCCAGCAGCAAAGAAGGCCCCCACAGGGGGTCCTACGAGCAGTACTTC.

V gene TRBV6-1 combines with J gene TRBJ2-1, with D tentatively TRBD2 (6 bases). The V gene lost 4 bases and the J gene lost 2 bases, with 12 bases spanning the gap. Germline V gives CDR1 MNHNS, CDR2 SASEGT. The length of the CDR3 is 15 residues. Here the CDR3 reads CASSGPGAPYNEQFF. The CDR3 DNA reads TGTGCCAGCAGTGGACCGGGAGCCCCCTACAATGAGCAGTTCTTC.

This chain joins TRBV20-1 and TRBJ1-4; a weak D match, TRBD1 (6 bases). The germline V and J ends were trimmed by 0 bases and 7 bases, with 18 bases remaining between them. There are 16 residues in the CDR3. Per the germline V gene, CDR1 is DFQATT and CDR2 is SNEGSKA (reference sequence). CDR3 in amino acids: CSARDQGFRALEKLFF. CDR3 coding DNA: TGCAGTGCTAGAGATCAGGGGTTTAGAGCACTTGAAAAACTGTTTTTT.

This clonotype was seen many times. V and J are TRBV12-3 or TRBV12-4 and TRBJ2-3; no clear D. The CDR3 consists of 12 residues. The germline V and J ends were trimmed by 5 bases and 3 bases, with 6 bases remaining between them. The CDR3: CASSTSTDTQYF. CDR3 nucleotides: TGTGCCAGCAGTACCTCGACAGATACGCAGTATTTT.

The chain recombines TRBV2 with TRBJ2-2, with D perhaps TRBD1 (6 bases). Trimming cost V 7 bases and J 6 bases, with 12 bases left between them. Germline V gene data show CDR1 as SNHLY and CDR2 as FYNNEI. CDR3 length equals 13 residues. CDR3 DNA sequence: TGTGCCAGCACAGCCCCAGGGGCCGGGGAGCTGTTTTTT. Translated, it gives CASTAPGAGELFF.

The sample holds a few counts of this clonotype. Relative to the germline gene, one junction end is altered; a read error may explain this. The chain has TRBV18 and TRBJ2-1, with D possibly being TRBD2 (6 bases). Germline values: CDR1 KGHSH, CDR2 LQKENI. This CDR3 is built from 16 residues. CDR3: CASSPRRDSRYIEQFF. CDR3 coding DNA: TGTGCCAGCTCACCTAGAAGGGACTCCCGATACATTGAGCAGTTCTTC.

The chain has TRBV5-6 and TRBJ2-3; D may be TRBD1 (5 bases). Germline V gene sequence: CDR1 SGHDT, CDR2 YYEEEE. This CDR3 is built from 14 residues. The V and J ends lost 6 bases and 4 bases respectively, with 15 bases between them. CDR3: CASTPVRVADTQYF. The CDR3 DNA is TGTGCCAGCACCCCGGTCAGGGTTGCAGATACGCAGTATTTT.

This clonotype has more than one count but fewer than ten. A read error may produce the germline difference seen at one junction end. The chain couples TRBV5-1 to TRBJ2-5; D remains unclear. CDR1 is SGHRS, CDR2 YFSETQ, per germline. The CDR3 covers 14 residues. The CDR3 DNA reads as TGCGCCAGCAGCTTGGCGACGGCAGGTAACATGAAGTTCTTC. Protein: CASSLATAGNMKFF.

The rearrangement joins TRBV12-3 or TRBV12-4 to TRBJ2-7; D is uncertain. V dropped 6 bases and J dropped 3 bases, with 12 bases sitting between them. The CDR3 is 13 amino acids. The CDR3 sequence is CASSRNVDYEQYF. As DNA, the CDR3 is TGTGCCAGCAGCCGCAACGTCGACTACGAGCAGTACTTC.

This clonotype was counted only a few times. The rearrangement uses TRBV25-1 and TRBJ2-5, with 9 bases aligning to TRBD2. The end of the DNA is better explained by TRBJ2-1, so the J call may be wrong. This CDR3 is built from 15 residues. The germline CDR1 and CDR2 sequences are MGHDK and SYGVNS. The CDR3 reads CASSLSSGVYNEQFF. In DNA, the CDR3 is TGTGCCAGCAGTCTCTCTAGCGGGGTTTACAATGAGCAGTTCTTC.

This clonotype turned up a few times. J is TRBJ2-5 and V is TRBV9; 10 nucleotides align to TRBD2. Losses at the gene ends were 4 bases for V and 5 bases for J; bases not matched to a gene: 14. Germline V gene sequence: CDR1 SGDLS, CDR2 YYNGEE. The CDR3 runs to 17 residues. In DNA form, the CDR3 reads TGTGCCAGCAGCCCCCGGCCGGGACTAGCGAGTTCGGAGACCCAGTACTTC. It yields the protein CASSPRPGLASSETQYF.

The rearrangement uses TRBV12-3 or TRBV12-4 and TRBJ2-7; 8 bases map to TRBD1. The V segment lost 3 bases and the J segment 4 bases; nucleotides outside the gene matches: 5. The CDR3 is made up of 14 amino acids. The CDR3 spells CASSLGQAPYEQYF. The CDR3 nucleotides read TGTGCCAGCAGTTTGGGACAGGCCCCGTACGAGCAGTACTTC.

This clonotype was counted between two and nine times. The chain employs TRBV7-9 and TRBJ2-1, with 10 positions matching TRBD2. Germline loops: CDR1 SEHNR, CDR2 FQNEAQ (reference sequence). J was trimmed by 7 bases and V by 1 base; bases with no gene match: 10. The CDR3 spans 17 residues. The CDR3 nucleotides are TGTGCCAGCAGCTTAGTGGCTAGCGGGAGAGGGAGTAATGAGCAGTTCTTC. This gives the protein CASSLVASGRGSNEQFF.

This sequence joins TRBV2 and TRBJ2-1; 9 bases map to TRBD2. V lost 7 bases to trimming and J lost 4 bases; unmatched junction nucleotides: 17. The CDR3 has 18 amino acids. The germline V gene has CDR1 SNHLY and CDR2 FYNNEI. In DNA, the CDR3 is TGTGCCAGCACCGACGGCGGGAGGGAGGGTTTACAATACAATGAGCAGTTCTTC. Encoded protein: CASTDGGREGLQYNEQFF.

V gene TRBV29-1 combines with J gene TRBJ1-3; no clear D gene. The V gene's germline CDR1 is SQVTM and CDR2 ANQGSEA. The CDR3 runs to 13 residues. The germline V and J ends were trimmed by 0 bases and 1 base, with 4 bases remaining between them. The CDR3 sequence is CSVEDSSGNTIYF. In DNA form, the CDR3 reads TGCAGCGTTGAAGACTCGTCTGGAAACACCATATATTTT.

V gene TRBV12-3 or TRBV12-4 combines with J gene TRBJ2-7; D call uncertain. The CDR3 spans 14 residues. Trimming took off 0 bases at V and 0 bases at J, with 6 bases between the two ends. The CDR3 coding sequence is TGTGCCAGCAGTTTAGCGATGCTCTCCTACGAGCAGTACTTC. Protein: CASSLAMLSYEQYF.

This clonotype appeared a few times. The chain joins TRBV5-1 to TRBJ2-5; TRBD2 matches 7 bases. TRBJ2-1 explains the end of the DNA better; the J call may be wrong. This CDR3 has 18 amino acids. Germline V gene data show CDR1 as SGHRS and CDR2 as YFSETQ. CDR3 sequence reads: CASSLNMAGALPGNEQFF. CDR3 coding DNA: TGCGCCAGCAGCTTAAACATGGCGGGAGCCCTCCCTGGGAATGAGCAGTTCTTC.